This T cell receptor (beta chain) was retrieved from a study of cytomegalovirus exposure and HLA in healthy donors. About the research overall: Earlier results showed 90 million to 130 million unique TCR beta sequences derived from about 179 million T cells. The study's findings and limits: Common viral pathogens seemed to be connected with several of the most significant clusters, according to a later analysis. A later analysis revealed that TCR association rates differed between HLA loci, peaking at DRB1 and bottoming out at HLA-C. A missense variant in DCLRE1C was later tied to TCR beta V- and J-gene trimming.

This CDR3 region has 13 residues. Germline CDR1 reads SNHLY; CDR2 reads FYNNEI. Trimming left V 7 bases short and J 6 bases short, with 16 bases between. Worth noting for this clone: No antigen is known for it.

Use of 60 Vbeta and 13 Jbeta primers characterized the PCR. Libraries were prepared by immunoSEQ multiplex PCR; TCRdb keeps only in-frame clonotypes and omits some of them. The sample has over 150,000 clones; under 90% are singletons. The sequenced sample consisted of PBMCs. The J gene is TRBJ2-7, the V gene TRBV2; the D gene is possibly TRBD2 (5 bases). The origin of this receptor is a man aged 25-40 years in good health and CMV-seropositive. The chain's CDR3 is CASTGISWSEQYF. In nucleotides, the CDR3 is TGTGCCAGCACCGGGATTTCGTGGAGCGAGCAGTACTTC.